This TCR beta chain stems from a study of blood T cell repertoires in COVID-19. About the study: Nucleic acid was either cDNA or gDNA, and it came from T cells, B-cell-depleted T cells, or PBMCs.

CDR1 and CDR2 (germline): SGHVS, FQNEAQ. CDR3 length equals 16 residues. Trimming cost V 2 bases and J 8 bases, with 16 bases left between them. Authors' methods: The assay estimated nucleated cells by amplifying reference gene primers. Only in-frame clones appear in the TCRdb table, and some are missing; sequencing was by immunoSEQ multiplex PCR. That table furnishes V, J and clone size, whereas the DNA furnished D and trimming. The profile covers more than 95,000 clones, with roughly 76% appearing a single time and 8% to 9.5% taken by the ten largest. The V gene is TRBV7-8, the J gene TRBJ1-6; D unresolved. Sequenced: peripheral blood. The clonotype comes from a woman in her 70s with acute or convalescent COVID-19. This CDR3 is CASSLLERGRDSPLHF. The CDR3 bases are TGTGCCAGCAGCTTATTAGAACGGGGTAGGGATTCACCCCTCCACTTT.